What follows describes a single TCR beta chain. This sample was included in a study of blood T cell repertoires in COVID-19. Overall study context: COVID-19 samples, acute and convalescent, were from the United States, Italy and Spain.

In the authors' workflow: Reference gene primers were amplified, and this amplification served to estimate nucleated cell counts. Produced via immunoSEQ multiplex PCR; TCRdb's table is partial and in-frame only. The D gene and trimming were derived from the DNA, and the V and J assignments and clone size from that table. The sample shows around 250,000 clones, 83% of them seen only once. Deletions cut 5 bases from V and 4 bases from J, with 14 bases between. This CDR3 contains 14 residues. Germline lookup yields CDR1 MNHEY and CDR2 SVGAGI. The clonotype originates from a man older than 75 with acute or convalescent COVID-19. The chain employs TRBV6-5 and TRBJ1-2; TRBD1 might be the D (6 bases). The sequencing sample was made of peripheral blood. The CDR3 loop is CASSPQGYGYGYTF. CDR3 nucleotide sequence: TGTGCCAGCAGTCCACAGGGCTACGGCTATGGCTACACCTTC.